The present T cell receptor (beta chain) was sequenced within a study of tumor and adjacent non-tumor tissue in lung cancer. TCRbeta libraries were built with three rounds of nested PCR, modified from ARM-PCR. TCRdb ran MiXCR on the multiplex PCR reads and lists one entry per CDR3 protein. Here the sample spans 43,000 or so distinct CDR3 sequences, around three fifths being singletons. RNA was extracted from bulk tissue without any cell sorting. The normal lung tissue was taken more than 3 cm from the tumor edge. This clonotype was counted between two and nine times. What was sequenced was distant non-tumor lung tissue. The source is a man aged 45-60 years with non-small cell lung cancer.

The CDR3 nucleotides are TGTGCCAGCAGTGGGTCCGGGACAGGGGCCTATGGCTACACCTTC. Translating it yields CASSGSGTGAYGYTF. J is TRBJ1-2 and V is TRBV2; 10 bases map to TRBD1. The CDR3 runs 15 residues. Germline values: CDR1 SNHLY, CDR2 FYNNEI. The V gene end was trimmed by 4 bases and the J gene end by 4 bases; junction bases not matched to a gene: 6.